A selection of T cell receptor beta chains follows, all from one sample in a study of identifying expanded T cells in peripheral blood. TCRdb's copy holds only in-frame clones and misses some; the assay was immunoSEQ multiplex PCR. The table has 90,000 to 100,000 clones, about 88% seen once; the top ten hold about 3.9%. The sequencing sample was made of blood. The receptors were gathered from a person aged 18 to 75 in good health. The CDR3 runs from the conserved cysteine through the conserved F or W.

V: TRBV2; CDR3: CASSDPYRLFAYEQYF
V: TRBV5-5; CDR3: CASSWRRVSGEQFF
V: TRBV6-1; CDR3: CASSIRQGPNEQYF
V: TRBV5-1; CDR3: CASSLGQIDYGYTF
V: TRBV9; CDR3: CASSRRTGGADTQYF
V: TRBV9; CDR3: CASSVVRGFNGELFF
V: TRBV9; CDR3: CASSLWTSGTSTDTQYF
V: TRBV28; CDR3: CASSTPGRRMDTQYF
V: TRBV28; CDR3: CAIIGQGGNTIYF
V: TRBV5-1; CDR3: CASSPIAGGNSYEQYF
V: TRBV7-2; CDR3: CASSSDSGLAGDTQYF
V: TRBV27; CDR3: CASKSYSADTQYF
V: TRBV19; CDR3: CASSFPLSSDYNEQFF
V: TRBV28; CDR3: CASSPVTTSYEQYF
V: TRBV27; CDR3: CASSPVTGELFF
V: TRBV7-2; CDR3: CASSRVRDSYEQYF
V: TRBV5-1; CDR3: CASSLVRQRANYGYTF
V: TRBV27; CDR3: CASTPARDRKPQHF
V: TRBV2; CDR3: CASTLAGGPYEQYF
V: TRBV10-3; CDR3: CAISAYTDTQYF
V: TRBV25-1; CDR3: CASSEPQESGELFF
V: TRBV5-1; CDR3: CASSLAGQYNQPQHF
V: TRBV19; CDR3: CASSMEGGNQPQHF
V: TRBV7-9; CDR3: CASSLDFRDFMENEQFF
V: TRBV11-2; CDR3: CASSPRTVSWTNEQYF
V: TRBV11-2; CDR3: CASSPPGQGPWEQYF
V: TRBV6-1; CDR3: CASDESATSGNTIYF
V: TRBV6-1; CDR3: CASSEVKTGWTGELFF
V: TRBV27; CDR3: CASRDVVYNSPLHF
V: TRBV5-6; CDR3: CASSLHNQPQHF
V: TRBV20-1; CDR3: CSARGATEAFF
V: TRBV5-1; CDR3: CASSLPGDNSPLHF
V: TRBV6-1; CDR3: CASIAHGGSTEAFF
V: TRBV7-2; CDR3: CASSFGTDFEKLFF
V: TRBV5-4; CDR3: CASSLGGRLDSYEQYF
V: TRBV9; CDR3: CASSVVVGGYNEQFF
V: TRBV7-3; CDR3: CASSRDIGVYEQYF
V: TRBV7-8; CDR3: CASSLATTDTQYF
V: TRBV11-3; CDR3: CASSPDGQETQYF
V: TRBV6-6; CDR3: CASSNGQGQLRAFF
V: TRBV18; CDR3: CASSPGHLGVSTPIQETQYF
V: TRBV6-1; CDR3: CASSEGGGMETQYF
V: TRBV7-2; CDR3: CASSLNRPGLAGDTQYF
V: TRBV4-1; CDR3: CASSPQPGQGFGTEAFF
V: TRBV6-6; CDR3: CASSYSGGRYEQYF
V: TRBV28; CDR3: CASSLSQVEAFF
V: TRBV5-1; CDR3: CASTPSWGARGTEAFF
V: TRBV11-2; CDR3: CASSLAPPDSPLHF
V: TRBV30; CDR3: CAWSPFIGGGTDTQYF
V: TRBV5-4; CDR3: CASSLLGQGNEQYF
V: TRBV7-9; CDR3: CASSVPYKYQETQYF
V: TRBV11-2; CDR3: CASIDNEQFF
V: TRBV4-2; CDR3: CASSQESAGVKNIQYF
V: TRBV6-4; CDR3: CASSDGGSYNEQFF
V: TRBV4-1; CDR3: CASSPGLAGLQLKDEQFF